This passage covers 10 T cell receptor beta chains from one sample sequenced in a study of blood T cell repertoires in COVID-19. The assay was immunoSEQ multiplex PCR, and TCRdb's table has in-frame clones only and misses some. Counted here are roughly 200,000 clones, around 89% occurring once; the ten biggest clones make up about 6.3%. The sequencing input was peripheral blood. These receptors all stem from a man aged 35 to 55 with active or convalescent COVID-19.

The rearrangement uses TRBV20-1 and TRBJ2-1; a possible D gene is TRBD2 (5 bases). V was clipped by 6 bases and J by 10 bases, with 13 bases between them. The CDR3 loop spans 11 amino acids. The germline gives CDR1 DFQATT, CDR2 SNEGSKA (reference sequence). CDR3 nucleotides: TGCAGTGCGCGGCTAGCTCGGGAGCAGTTCTTC. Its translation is CSARLAREQFF.

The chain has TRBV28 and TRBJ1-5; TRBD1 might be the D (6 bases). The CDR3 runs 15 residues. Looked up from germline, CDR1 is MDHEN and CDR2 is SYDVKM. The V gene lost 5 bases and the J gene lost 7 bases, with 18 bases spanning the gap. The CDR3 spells CASSPAGVRGQPQHF. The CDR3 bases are TGTGCCAGCAGTCCGGCCGGGGTCAGGGGCCAGCCCCAGCATTTT.

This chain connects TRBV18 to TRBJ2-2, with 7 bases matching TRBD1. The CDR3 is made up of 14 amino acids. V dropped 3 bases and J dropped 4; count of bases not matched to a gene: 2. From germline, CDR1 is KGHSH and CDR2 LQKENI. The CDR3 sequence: CASSPDRATGELFF. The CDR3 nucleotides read TGTGCCAGCTCACCTGACAGGGCCACCGGGGAGCTGTTTTTT.

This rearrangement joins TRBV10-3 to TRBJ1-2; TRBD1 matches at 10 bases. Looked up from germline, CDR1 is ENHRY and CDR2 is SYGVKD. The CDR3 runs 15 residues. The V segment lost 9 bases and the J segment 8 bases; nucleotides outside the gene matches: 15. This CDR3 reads CAISTPEDRGKGYTF. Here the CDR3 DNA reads TGTGCCATTTCTACTCCGGAGGACAGGGGGAAAGGCTACACCTTC.

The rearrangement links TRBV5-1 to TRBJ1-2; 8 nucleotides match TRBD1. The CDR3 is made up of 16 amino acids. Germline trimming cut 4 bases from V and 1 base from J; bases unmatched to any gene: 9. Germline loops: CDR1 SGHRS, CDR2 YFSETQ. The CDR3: CASSNRTGRDNYGYTF. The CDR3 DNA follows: TGCGCCAGCAGCAACAGGACAGGGCGGGATAACTATGGCTACACCTTC.

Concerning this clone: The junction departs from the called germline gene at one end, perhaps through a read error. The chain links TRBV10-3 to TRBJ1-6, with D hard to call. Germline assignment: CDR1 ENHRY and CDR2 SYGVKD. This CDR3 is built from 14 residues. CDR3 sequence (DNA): TGTGCCAGCAGTAAGACGGGAAGGGATTCACCCCTCCACTTT. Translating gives CASSKTGRDSPLHF.

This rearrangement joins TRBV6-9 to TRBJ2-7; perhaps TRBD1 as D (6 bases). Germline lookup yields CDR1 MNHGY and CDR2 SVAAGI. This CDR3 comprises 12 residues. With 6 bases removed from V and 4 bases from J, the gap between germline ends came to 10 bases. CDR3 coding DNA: TGTGCCAGCAGACCAGGGGTGTACGAGCAGTACTTC. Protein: CASRPGVYEQYF.

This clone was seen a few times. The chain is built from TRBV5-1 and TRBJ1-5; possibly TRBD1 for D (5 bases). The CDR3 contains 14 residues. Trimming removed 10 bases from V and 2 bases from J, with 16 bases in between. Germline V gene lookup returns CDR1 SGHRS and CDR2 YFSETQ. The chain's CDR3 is CAGALGGGNQPQHF. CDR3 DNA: TGCGCCGGGGCATTGGGGGGTGGCAATCAGCCCCAGCATTTT. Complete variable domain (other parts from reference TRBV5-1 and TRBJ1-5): KAGVTQTPRYLIKTRGQQVTLSCSPISGHRSVSWYQQTPGQGLQFLFEYFSETQRNKGNFPGRFSGRQFSNSRSEMNVSTLELGDSALYLCAGALGGGNQPQHFGDGTRLSIL.

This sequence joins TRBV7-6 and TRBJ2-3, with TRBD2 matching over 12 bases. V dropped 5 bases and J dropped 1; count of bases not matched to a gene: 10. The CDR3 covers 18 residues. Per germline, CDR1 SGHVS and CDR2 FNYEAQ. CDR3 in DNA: TGTGCCAGCAGCCTACGGACTAGCGGGGTTTCGGGCACAGATACGCAGTATTTT. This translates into CASSLRTSGVSGTDTQYF.

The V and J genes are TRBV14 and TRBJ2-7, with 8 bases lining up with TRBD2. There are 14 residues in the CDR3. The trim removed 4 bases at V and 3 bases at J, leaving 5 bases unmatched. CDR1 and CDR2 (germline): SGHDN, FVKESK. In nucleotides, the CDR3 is TGTGCCAGCAGCCCTTTCGGGGGGGTCTACGAGCAGTACTTC. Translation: CASSPFGGVYEQYF.